This T cell receptor beta chain stems from a study of cytomegalovirus exposure and HLA in healthy donors. Study-wide background: Counted in an early data release were 75 million to 85 million unique TCRs from HLA-typed donors. Whole-study results and caveats: In a later analysis, common viral pathogens appeared linked to several of the most significant clusters.

Vbeta (60) and Jbeta (13) primers were used in the PCR. The assay was immunoSEQ multiplex PCR, and TCRdb's table has in-frame clones only and misses some. The sample holds roughly 160,000 clones, approximately 75% seen once. V shed 1 base and J shed 4 bases, with 8 bases lying between them. CDR1 and CDR2 (germline): SGHRS, YFSETQ. The CDR3 is made up of 13 amino acids. About this clone itself: Antigen unknown.

The specimen was PBMCs. This sequence originates from a girl aged 10 to 17 in good health and CMV-seronegative. J is TRBJ1-1 and V is TRBV5-1; D unresolved. The CDR3 DNA reads TGCGCCAGCAGCTTGAGGCAGGCCACTGAAGCTTTCTTT. Residues: CASSLRQATEAFF.